A single sample is the source of the 25 T cell receptor beta chains below, sequenced in a study of T cells in Graves' hyperthyroidism and ophthalmopathy. Amplified TCR beta CDR3 regions derived from RNA transcripts. HTBI primers were employed in a first-round RT-PCR of the TCR CDR3. MiXCR, applied by TCRdb to the multiplex PCR reads, yields one record per CDR3 protein. The sample contains roughly 570,000 distinct CDR3 sequences, 46% of which appear only once. Sequencing input: peripheral blood or thyroid tissue (not recorded which). All receptors come from a woman aged 18-29 years with Graves' hyperthyroidism.

The chain joins TRBV20-1 to TRBJ2-5, with 10 bases that match TRBD1. V shed 6 bases and J 5 bases; nucleotides not matched to a gene: 12. The CDR3 extends over 15 amino acids. Germline V lookup: CDR1 DFQATT, CDR2 SNEGSKA (reference sequence). CDR3: CSAPRDRGGGETQYF. CDR3 nucleotides: TGCAGTGCCCCGAGGGACAGGGGCGGTGGGGAGACCCAGTACTTC.

This clonotype was recorded a few times. The chain joins TRBV24-1 to TRBJ2-5; TRBD1 agrees at 10 bases. After removal of 4 bases from V and 7 bases from J, the junction contained 11 bases not matched to a gene. CDR1 and CDR2 from the germline V gene are KGHDR and SFDVKD. The CDR3 runs 16 residues. The CDR3 loop reads CATSDHDRGLDGTQYF. The CDR3 DNA sequence: TGTGCCACCAGTGACCACGACAGGGGGCTGGACGGGACCCAGTACTTC.

This clonotype appeared many times. The rearrangement uses TRBV11-2 and TRBJ2-2, with D possibly TRBD2 on 6 matching bases. CDR1 SGHAT and CDR2 FQNNGV come from the germline V gene. The CDR3 contains 17 residues. V was clipped by 2 bases and J by 1 base, with 14 bases between them. The CDR3 loop reads CASSLSIRRENTGELFF. The CDR3, as DNA: TGTGCCAGCAGCTTAAGTATCCGGCGGGAGAACACCGGGGAGCTGTTTTTT.

V gene TRBV27 combines with J gene TRBJ1-3; D remains ambiguous. This CDR3 spans 15 amino acids. CDR1 and CDR2 from the germline V gene are MNHEY and SMNVEV (reference sequence). Trimming took 6 bases from V and 0 from J, leaving 12 bases between them. DNA of the CDR3: TGTGCCAGCAGCTATGAGTTCAGCTCTGGAAACACCATATATTTT. It specifies CASSYEFSSGNTIYF.

CDR3 protein: CASSEKVAFRVNEQFF. DNA of the CDR3: TGTGCCAGCAGTGAGAAGGTGGCATTCCGAGTCAATGAGCAGTTCTTC. The chain couples TRBV25-1 to TRBJ2-1; unclear D gene. CDR1 is MGHDK, CDR2 SYGVNS, per germline. V dropped 3 bases and J dropped 6 bases, with 18 bases sitting between them. CDR3 size: 16 residues.

The chain combines TRBV5-1 with TRBJ2-5; the D is unclear. Germline CDR1 is SGHRS and CDR2 is YFSETQ. V was clipped by 6 bases and J by 5 bases, with 14 bases between them. The CDR3 consists of 13 residues. The CDR3 DNA is TGCGCCAGCACTTCGGATGGGTGGGAGACCCAGTACTTC. It codes for CASTSDGWETQYF.

In regard to this clonotype: The junction departs from germline at one end; a sequencing error may be responsible. J is TRBJ2-5 and V is TRBV5-1; the D is unclear. Germline CDR1 reads SGHRS; CDR2 reads YFSETQ. The CDR3 consists of 15 residues. The CDR3 loop reads CASSSPESSQEAQYF. The CDR3 region has the DNA TGCGCCAGCAGCTCGCCAGAGAGCTCCCAAGAGGCCCAGTACTTC.

This clonotype occurred a few times. The chain couples TRBV5-1 to TRBJ1-1; 9 bases match TRBD1. The CDR3 contains 16 residues. V was pared by 3 bases and J by 4 bases, with 10 bases of the junction left unmatched. CDR1 SGHRS and CDR2 YFSETQ come from the germline V gene. The CDR3: CASSWTGTGLGTEAFF. DNA of the CDR3: TGCGCCAGCAGCTGGACTGGGACAGGGCTCGGCACTGAAGCTTTCTTT.

The V gene is TRBV29-1, the J gene TRBJ1-5; 10 bases match TRBD1. CDR1 is SQVTM, CDR2 ANQGSEA, per germline. CDR3 size: 14 residues. V gave up 6 bases and J gave up 4 bases; unmatched junction bases: 6. CDR3 protein: CSVMWTGGNQPQHF. The CDR3 DNA sequence: TGCAGCGTCATGTGGACAGGGGGGAATCAGCCCCAGCATTTT.

This clonotype was counted once. The rearrangement joins TRBV5-1 to TRBJ1-2; 9 nucleotides line up with TRBD1. This CDR3 is 16 amino acids long. CDR1 and CDR2 from the germline V gene are SGHRS and YFSETQ. V was clipped by 1 base and J by 0 bases; unmatched bases: 4. This CDR3 is CASSLLDRGSNYGYTF. In DNA, the CDR3 is TGCGCCAGCAGCTTGTTAGACAGGGGGTCTAACTATGGCTACACCTTC.

V is TRBV10-3 and J is TRBJ2-2; weak D call: TRBD1 (5 bases). The length of the CDR3 is 12 residues. V dropped 3 bases and J dropped 11 bases, with 10 bases sitting between them. Germline CDR1 ENHRY, CDR2 SYGVKD. Here the CDR3 DNA reads TGTGCCATCAGTGAACAGGCAGGTGAGCTGTTTTTT. Protein: CAISEQAGELFF.

The genes are TRBV6-2 or TRBV6-3 and TRBJ1-5; D uncertain. V shed 0 bases and J shed 8 bases, with 14 bases lying between them. This CDR3 is built from 15 residues. Germline-derived CDR1 and CDR2 are MNHEY and SVGEGT. Here the CDR3 DNA reads TGTGCCAGCAGTTACTCGACGACCTCCCTAGAGCCCCAGCATTTT. This gives the protein CASSYSTTSLEPQHF.

This clonotype came up a few times. This chain uses TRBV20-1 with TRBJ2-1; 16 bases align to TRBD2. CDR3 size: 16 residues. Germline CDR1 DFQATT, CDR2 SNEGSKA (reference sequence). V shed 4 bases and J 5 bases; nucleotides not matched to a gene: 5. The DNA of the CDR3 is TGCAGTGCTACCGGGACTAGCGGGAGGGCGAACAATGAGCAGTTCTTC. Translating it yields CSATGTSGRANNEQFF.

The chain joins TRBV5-1 to TRBJ2-5, with 11 bases matching TRBD2. This CDR3 contains 17 residues. Germline V gene lookup returns CDR1 SGHRS and CDR2 YFSETQ. Losses at the gene ends were 4 bases for V and 11 bases for J; bases not matched to a gene: 19. This CDR3 is CASSRGHSGRAADTQYF. CDR3 DNA: TGCGCCAGCAGCCGCGGACATAGCGGGAGGGCGGCAGATACGCAGTACTTC.

The CDR3 reads CASGPRTSGSGEQYF. The CDR3 bases are TGTGCTAGTGGCCCCCGGACTAGCGGGAGTGGTGAGCAGTACTTC. The J gene is TRBJ2-7, the V gene TRBV12-5; 13 nucleotides match TRBD2. The V gene's germline CDR1 is LGHNT and CDR2 FRNRAP. The CDR3 is made up of 15 amino acids. V dropped 6 bases and J dropped 7; count of bases not matched to a gene: 9. Drawing the rest from reference TRBV12-5 and TRBJ2-7, the complete variable domain is DARVTQTPRHKVTEMGQEVTMRCQPILGHNTVFWYRQTMMQGLELLAYFRNRAPLDDSGMPKDRFSAEMPDATLATLKIQPSEPRDSAVYFCASGPRTSGSGEQYFGPGTRLTVT.

The chain joins TRBV7-2 to TRBJ2-5; 8 positions agree with TRBD1. CDR1 and CDR2 from the germline V gene are SGHTA and FQGNSA. The ends lost 6 bases at V and 5 bases at J; junction bases unmatched: 11. This CDR3 has 15 amino acids. The CDR3 spells CASSYPGQGRETQYF. The CDR3 DNA reads as TGTGCCAGCAGTTACCCCGGACAGGGAAGGGAGACCCAGTACTTC. The whole variable domain, filled in from reference TRBV7-2 and TRBJ2-5, reads GAGVSQSPSNKVTEKGKDVELRCDPISGHTALYWYRQSLGQGLEFLIYFQGNSAPDKSGLPSDRFSAERTGGSVSTLTIQRTQQEDSAVYLCASSYPGQGRETQYFGPGTRLLVL.

This clonotype occurred a few times. This chain joins TRBV27 and TRBJ1-4; D may be TRBD1 (5 bases). Germline CDR1 is MNHEY and CDR2 is SMNVEV (reference sequence). CDR3 length: 16 residues. With 3 bases removed from V and 3 bases from J, the gap between germline ends came to 14 bases. CDR3 nucleotide sequence: TGTGCCAGCAGTTTCGGGTTGGGGACCTCTAATGAAAAACTGTTTTTT. Its translation: CASSFGLGTSNEKLFF.

This rearrangement joins TRBV7-8 to TRBJ2-4, with TRBD2 matching 8 bases. The CDR3 spans 17 residues. Unmatched junction bases numbered 5, after V lost 1 base and J lost 0 bases. Germline V gene lookup returns CDR1 SGHVS and CDR2 FQNEAQ. This CDR3 reads CASSLESAGGAKNIQYF. The CDR3 region has the DNA TGTGCCAGCAGCTTAGAATCGGCGGGAGGAGCCAAAAACATTCAGTACTTC.

This clonotype was counted at least ten times. This chain uses TRBV12-3 or TRBV12-4 with TRBJ2-6, with TRBD2 identical over 16 bases. The ends lost 6 bases at V and 2 bases at J; junction bases unmatched: 7. The CDR3 runs to 19 residues. CDR3 amino acids: CASSPGLAGGRTGANVLTF. The CDR3 bases are TGTGCCAGCAGCCCGGGACTAGCGGGAGGGAGAACTGGGGCCAACGTCCTGACTTTC.

At least ten counts were recorded for this clonotype. J is TRBJ2-5 and V is TRBV24-1, with 11 bases lining up with TRBD1. The CDR3 is 16 amino acids. The J segment lost 4 bases and the V segment lost 4 bases, leaving 7 bases of the junction unmatched. Germline V gene data show CDR1 as KGHDR and CDR2 as SFDVKD. The CDR3 DNA reads TGTGCCACCAGTGAGCGCCGGGACAGGGGGAGAGAGACCCAGTACTTC. Translated, it gives CATSERRDRGRETQYF.

This clonotype was seen at least ten times. A much larger clone differs by one base, so this may be a read error. This chain connects TRBV29-1 to TRBJ1-1; D possibly corresponds to TRBD1 (5 bases). V lost 7 bases and J lost 1, with 16 bases in between. The CDR3 is 14 amino acids. CDR1 SQVTM and CDR2 ANQGSEA come from the germline V gene. The CDR3 nucleotides read TGCAGCGCAGGGACCAAGCCCAGGAACACTGAAGCTTTCTTT. Its translation: CSAGTKPRNTEAFF.

Many counts were recorded for this clonotype. CDR3 in DNA: TGTGCCAGCAGCTTCGGAGGGACAGGGGTTTCCTATGGCTACACCTTC. Residues: CASSFGGTGVSYGYTF. The V and J genes are TRBV7-2 and TRBJ1-2; 10 nucleotides agree with TRBD1. The germline gives CDR1 SGHTA, CDR2 FQGNSA. This CDR3 spans 16 amino acids. The V segment lost 3 bases and the J segment 4 bases; nucleotides outside the gene matches: 8.

Comment on this clonotype: A much larger clone lies one base from this, so it may be a read error. J is TRBJ2-7 and V is TRBV9; D unresolved. The germline CDR1 and CDR2 sequences are SGDLS and YYNGEE. The V end was cut by 7 bases, the J end by 5 bases, with 10 bases between. This CDR3 spans 11 amino acids. CDR3 bases: TGTGCCAGCGGAACTACCCACGAGCAGTACTTC. Translation gives CASGTTHEQYF.

This clonotype was detected ten times or more. The chain combines TRBV7-9 with TRBJ2-7, with D possibly matching TRBD1 (5 bases). The CDR3 is made up of 16 amino acids. Trimming shortened V by 0 bases and J by 3 bases, and 15 bases separated the two germline ends. Germline V gene lookup returns CDR1 SEHNR and CDR2 FQNEAQ (reference sequence). For the CDR3, the DNA is TGTGCCAGCAGCTTAGCGCTCGGCAGGGCAATCTACGAGCAGTACTTC. Amino acid sequence: CASSLALGRAIYEQYF. Supplemented by reference TRBV7-9 and TRBJ2-7, the full variable domain reads DTGVSQNPRHKITKRGQNVTFRCDPISEHNRLYWYRQTLGQGPEFLTYFQNEAQLEKSRLLSDRFSAERPKGSFSTLEIQRTEQGDSAMYLCASSLALGRAIYEQYFGPGTRLTVT.

Many counts were recorded for this clonotype. This sequence joins TRBV5-5 and TRBJ1-1; D is unclear. V was cut by 7 bases and J by 1 base, with 8 bases left in between. In germline, CDR1 is SGHKS, CDR2 YYEKEE (reference sequence). The CDR3 has 12 amino acids. CDR3 coding DNA: TGTGCCAGCTCTACAGAGAACACTGAAGCTTTCTTT. The encoded protein is CASSTENTEAFF.